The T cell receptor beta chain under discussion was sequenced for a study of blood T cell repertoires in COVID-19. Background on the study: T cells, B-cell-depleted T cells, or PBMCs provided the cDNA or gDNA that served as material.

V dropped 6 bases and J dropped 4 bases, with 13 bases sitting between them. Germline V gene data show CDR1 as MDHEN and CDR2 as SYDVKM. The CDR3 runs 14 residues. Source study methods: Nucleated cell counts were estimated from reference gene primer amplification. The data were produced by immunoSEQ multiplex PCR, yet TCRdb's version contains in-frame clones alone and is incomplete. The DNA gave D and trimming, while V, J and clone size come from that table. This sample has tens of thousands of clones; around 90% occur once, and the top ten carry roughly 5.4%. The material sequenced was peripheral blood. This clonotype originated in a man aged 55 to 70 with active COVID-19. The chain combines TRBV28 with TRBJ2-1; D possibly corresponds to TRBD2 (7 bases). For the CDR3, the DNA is TGTGCCAGCAGGGCGGGGGCGCCGTACAATGAGCAGTTCTTC. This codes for CASRAGAPYNEQFF. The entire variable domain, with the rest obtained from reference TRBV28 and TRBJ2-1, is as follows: DVKVTQSSRYLVKRTGEKVFLECVQDMDHENMFWYRQDPGLGLRLIYFSYDVKMKEKGDIPEGYSVSREKKERFSLILESASTNQTSMYLCASRAGAPYNEQFFGPGTRLTVL.